These 17 T cell receptor beta chains were all obtained from the same sample, sequenced in a study of siplizumab effects on memory and regulatory T cells. Assay: immunoSEQ multiplex PCR; the TCRdb copy retains only in-frame clones and omits some. The table includes 98,000 or so clones, over 90% detected once. The sample comprised Tregs sorted from blood. The source is a human donor in good health.

The genes are TRBV9 and TRBJ2-3; D ambiguous. Germline V gene data show CDR1 as SGDLS and CDR2 as YYNGEE. Trimming took 4 bases from V and 2 from J, leaving 14 bases between them. There are 15 residues in the CDR3. CDR3 loop: CASSKRGGLTDTQYF. The CDR3 nucleotides are TGTGCCAGCAGCAAACGCGGCGGCCTCACAGATACGCAGTATTTT. Looking up the rest from reference TRBV9 and TRBJ2-3 gives the full variable domain: DSGVTQTPKHLITATGQRVTLRCSPRSGDLSVYWYQQSLDQGLQFLIQYYNGEERAKGNILERFSAQQFPDLHSELNLSSLELGDSALYFCASSKRGGLTDTQYFGPGTRLTVL.

The rearrangement links TRBV6-1 to TRBJ1-2; 8 bases are a match to TRBD1. The germline CDR1 and CDR2 sequences are MNHNS and SASEGT. The CDR3 is 15 residues long. V lost 3 bases, J lost 7 bases, and 10 bases stayed unmatched. The CDR3 nucleotides are TGTGCCAGCAGTGAGATGACAGGGGCAACTTTTGGCTACACCTTC. Translation gives CASSEMTGATFGYTF.

The chain has TRBV30 and TRBJ2-7, with a tentative D call TRBD2 (5 bases). The CDR3 extends over 14 amino acids. Trimming stripped 0 bases from V and 5 bases from J, with 14 bases between. Germline V gene lookup returns CDR1 GTSNPN and CDR2 SVGIG (reference sequence). CDR3 protein: CAWSVGRASNEQYF. In nucleotides, the CDR3 is TGTGCCTGGAGTGTAGGGCGGGCAAGCAACGAGCAGTACTTC.

The chain employs TRBV20-1 and TRBJ2-5; no definite D call. The CDR3 contains 11 residues. Per the germline V gene, CDR1 is DFQATT and CDR2 is SNEGSKA (reference sequence). The germline V and J ends were trimmed by 3 bases and 6 bases, with 8 bases remaining between them. CDR3 in DNA: TGCAGTGCTAGGCTCCGCCAGACCCAGTACTTC. Amino acid sequence: CSARLRQTQYF.

The genes are TRBV5-6 and TRBJ2-3; 13 bases fit TRBD2. Germline V CDR1 and CDR2: SGHDT, YYEEEE. This CDR3 region has 19 residues. Trimming removed 5 bases from V and 7 bases from J; junction bases left unmatched: 19. The CDR3 nucleotides are TGTGCCAGCAGATCTATCGGACTAGCGGGAGCCCTCAGAGGGAATACGCAGTATTTT. As protein: CASRSIGLAGALRGNTQYF.

This rearrangement joins TRBV10-3 to TRBJ2-7; 8 nucleotides line up with TRBD2. Unmatched junction bases numbered 8, after V lost 8 bases and J lost 5 bases. CDR1 is ENHRY, CDR2 SYGVKD, per germline. This CDR3 comprises 13 residues. CDR3 region: CAIGGLAGNEQYF. CDR3 in DNA: TGTGCCATCGGAGGACTAGCCGGCAACGAGCAGTACTTC.

This chain joins TRBV5-1 and TRBJ1-1, with D possibly matching TRBD1 (5 bases). The ends were cut back, 2 bases at V and 5 bases at J, with 13 bases in the middle. CDR1 and CDR2 from the germline V gene are SGHRS and YFSETQ. The CDR3 has 14 residues. CDR3 bases: TGCGCCAGCAGCTTCGCAGGGCTTATGACTGAAGCTTTCTTT. It translates to CASSFAGLMTEAFF.

The rearrangement joins TRBV6-1 to TRBJ2-3, with D tentatively TRBD2 (6 bases). This CDR3 spans 16 amino acids. V was trimmed by 4 bases and J by 4 bases, leaving 18 bases between them. Germline V gene lookup returns CDR1 MNHNS and CDR2 SASEGT. The CDR3 reads CASSGGIYFVADTQYF. CDR3 sequence (DNA): TGTGCCAGCAGTGGCGGGATTTATTTCGTCGCAGATACGCAGTATTTT.

V usage is TRBV11-2 and J usage is TRBJ1-5, with D unresolved. CDR1 SGHAT and CDR2 FQNNGV come from the germline V gene. The CDR3 covers 14 residues. The ends were cut back, 1 base at V and 3 bases at J, with 7 bases in the middle. CDR3 residues: CASSLGQFNQPQHF. The CDR3 DNA follows: TGTGCCAGCAGCTTAGGGCAGTTCAATCAGCCCCAGCATTTT.

The chain employs TRBV19 and TRBJ2-1, with a weak D call TRBD2 (5 bases). V gave up 6 bases and J gave up 10 bases, with 13 bases separating them. CDR1 and CDR2 from the germline V gene are LNHDA and SQIVND (reference sequence). This CDR3 has 12 amino acids. CDR3 in amino acids: CASRLTRGEQFF. Written as DNA, the CDR3 is TGTGCCAGTAGGCTAACCCGGGGAGAGCAGTTCTTC. The full variable domain, rest sourced from reference TRBV19 and TRBJ2-1, is DGGITQSPKYLFRKEGQNVTLSCEQNLNHDAMYWYRQDPGQGLRLIYYSQIVNDFQKGDIAEGYSVSREKKESFPLTVTSAQKNPTAFYLCASRLTRGEQFFGPGTRLTVL.

The chain uses TRBV19 and TRBJ2-1; D may be TRBD2 (5 bases). The CDR3 spans 17 residues. Germline assignment: CDR1 LNHDA and CDR2 SQIVND (reference sequence). Trimming left V 5 bases short and J 0 bases short, with 17 bases between. For the CDR3, the DNA is TGTGCCAGTAGTCACCGGACTGGGCGAAGCTCCTACAATGAGCAGTTCTTC. It codes for CASSHRTGRSSYNEQFF.

This chain connects TRBV19 to TRBJ1-2, with TRBD1 matching over 9 bases. CDR3 length: 13 amino acids. CDR1 and CDR2 from the germline V gene are LNHDA and SQIVND (reference sequence). The ends lost 4 bases at V and 8 bases at J; junction bases unmatched: 5. The CDR3 region is CASSTHRGQGYTF. The CDR3 DNA sequence: TGTGCCAGTAGTACGCACAGGGGGCAAGGCTACACCTTC.

The chain joins TRBV5-6 to TRBJ1-4; weak D call: TRBD1 (5 bases). The ends were cut back, 6 bases at V and 5 bases at J, with 14 bases in the middle. This CDR3 region has 14 residues. The germline V gene has CDR1 SGHDT and CDR2 YYEEEE. The CDR3 loop reads CASTAGTRNEKLFF. The CDR3 bases are TGTGCCAGCACCGCCGGGACGAGAAATGAAAAACTGTTTTTT.

The chain combines TRBV10-3 with TRBJ2-3; TRBD1 agrees at 7 bases. Germline trimming cut 5 bases from V and 0 bases from J; bases unmatched to any gene: 8. Germline assignment: CDR1 ENHRY and CDR2 SYGVKD. The CDR3 runs 16 residues. For the CDR3, the DNA is TGTGCCATCAGTATGGGACAGAGAACTAGCACAGATACGCAGTATTTT. This gives the protein CAISMGQRTSTDTQYF.

V is TRBV7-2 and J is TRBJ2-1; D remains unclear. The CDR3 extends over 14 amino acids. Germline V gene data show CDR1 as SGHTA and CDR2 as FQGNSA. V was shortened by 3 bases and J by 10 bases, with 16 bases between the two germline ends. In DNA form, the CDR3 reads TGTGCCAGCAGCTTCGGGCCGGCCCGCAGCGAGCAGTTCTTC. This sequence encodes CASSFGPARSEQFF.

The V gene is TRBV5-1, the J gene TRBJ1-1, with D uncertain. The CDR3 has 13 residues. Germline CDR1 reads SGHRS; CDR2 reads YFSETQ. Trimming pared 4 bases from V and 1 base from J, leaving 8 bases between. CDR3 in amino acids: CASSVTRNTEAFF. The CDR3, as DNA: TGCGCCAGCAGCGTGACAAGGAACACTGAAGCTTTCTTT. Combining the CDR3 with reference TRBV5-1 and TRBJ1-1 gives the whole variable domain KAGVTQTPRYLIKTRGQQVTLSCSPISGHRSVSWYQQTPGQGLQFLFEYFSETQRNKGNFPGRFSGRQFSNSRSEMNVSTLELGDSALYLCASSVTRNTEAFFGQGTRLTVV.

The chain couples TRBV19 to TRBJ2-1; D might be TRBD2 (5 bases). The V and J ends lost 5 bases and 10 bases respectively, with 15 bases between them. This CDR3 is 13 amino acids long. CDR1 LNHDA and CDR2 SQIVND come from the germline V gene (reference sequence). The CDR3 reads CASSRTGRREQFF. The CDR3 DNA follows: TGTGCCAGTAGTCGGACTGGCCGACGGGAGCAGTTCTTC.